The 10 T cell receptor beta chains in this list originate from one sample, sequenced in a study of blood T cells in healthy people across ages (dated by TCRdb to the mid-2010s). The library came from 5' RACE. Reads for this sample came from an Illumina HiSeq 2500. A second PCR of about 7 to 12 cycles was run with a J-beta primer mix and a sample-barcoded 5' primer. The raw public data were reprocessed by TCRdb itself: fastp quality trimming at Q25, MiXCR clonotype calling, in-frame beta chains only. One record per CDR3 amino acid sequence lists the most common genes and DNA. For this sample the table gives a few hundred thousand distinct CDR3 sequences, of which 27% were detected only once. The ten largest make up 29% of the sample. The material sequenced was blood. These receptors originate from a woman aged 65 to 85 in good health.

The chain uses TRBV20-1 and TRBJ1-2; D unresolved. Germline V CDR1 and CDR2: DFQATT, SNEGSKA (reference sequence). Between the trimmed V and J ends, which lost 8 bases and 7 bases, there was a span of 17 bases. The CDR3 is made up of 12 amino acids. CDR3 protein: CSISNRTFGYTF. The CDR3 coding sequence is TGCAGTATATCCAACCGGACCTTTGGCTACACCTTC.

This chain uses TRBV6-6 with TRBJ2-2; TRBD2 agrees at 9 bases. Germline V gives CDR1 MNHNY, CDR2 SVGAGI (reference sequence). Trimming at V came to 7 bases and at J to 1 base, leaving 4 bases not matched to a gene. This CDR3 spans 15 amino acids. The CDR3 is CASIKAGGNTGELFF. The CDR3 bases are TGTGCCAGCATTAAAGCGGGAGGGAACACCGGGGAGCTGTTTTTT.

This clonotype was counted a few times. The V and J genes are TRBV18 and TRBJ2-7; D unresolved. CDR1 is KGHSH, CDR2 LQKENI, per germline. The CDR3 contains 16 residues. Deletions cut 0 bases from V and 0 bases from J, with 12 bases between. The CDR3 spells CASSPPGLGISYEQYF. The CDR3 DNA sequence: TGTGCCAGCTCACCACCGGGCTTAGGGATCTCCTACGAGCAGTACTTC.

V gene TRBV20-1 combines with J gene TRBJ1-3, with a tentative D call TRBD1 (6 bases). V lost 5 bases to trimming and J lost 1 base, with 12 bases between them. The CDR3 is made up of 14 amino acids. Per germline, CDR1 DFQATT and CDR2 SNEGSKA (reference sequence). As DNA, the CDR3 is TGCAGTGCTCTACAGGGACGGTCTGGAAACACCATATATTTT. Translation: CSALQGRSGNTIYF.

This clonotype appeared a few times. The chain employs TRBV27 and TRBJ2-5, with D tentatively TRBD1 (6 bases). This CDR3 is built from 15 residues. The V end was cut by 6 bases, the J end by 6 bases, with 20 bases between. Germline assignment: CDR1 MNHEY and CDR2 SMNVEV (reference sequence). The chain's CDR3 is CASRGPDRQKKTQYF. The DNA of the CDR3 is TGTGCCAGCAGGGGACCGGACAGACAGAAAAAGACCCAGTACTTC.

V is TRBV28 and J is TRBJ2-2; D might be TRBD2 (7 bases). The CDR3 runs 14 residues. Germline assignment: CDR1 MDHEN and CDR2 SYDVKM. V was pared by 5 bases and J by 4 bases, with 11 bases between. CDR3 sequence (DNA): TGTGCCAGCAGTCTGGGGGGGGCCACCGGGGAGCTGTTTTTT. Translated, it gives CASSLGGATGELFF.

This clonotype has ten or more counts. The rearrangement links TRBV6-5 to TRBJ2-5; D is ambiguous. The tail of the sequence fits TRBJ2-7 better, so the J call may be wrong. Germline-derived CDR1 and CDR2 are MNHEY and SVGAGI. CDR3 length equals 14 residues. The CDR3 DNA follows: TGTGCCAGCAGTCCCCTACAAGGTCTCAACGAGCAGTACTTC. Translating it yields CASSPLQGLNEQYF.

The rearrangement links TRBV5-1 to TRBJ2-5, with 9 bases that match TRBD1. The last part of the DNA fits TRBJ2-1 better; the J call may be wrong. The germline gives CDR1 SGHRS, CDR2 YFSETQ. CDR3 length: 15 residues. This CDR3 reads CASSPRTGEGDEQFF. DNA for the CDR3: TGCGCCAGCAGCCCGAGGACAGGGGAAGGGGATGAGCAGTTCTTC.

The chain employs TRBV7-3 and TRBJ2-3; TRBD1 might be the D (5 bases). V lost 4 bases, J lost 4 bases, and 15 bases lay in between. Germline V lookup: CDR1 SGHTA, CDR2 FQGTGA. The CDR3 loop spans 15 amino acids. The CDR3 DNA sequence: TGTGCCAGCAGCTCATCAGGGTTGCAGGCAGATACGCAGTATTTT. It codes for CASSSSGLQADTQYF.

J is TRBJ2-7 and V is TRBV20-1, with D possibly matching TRBD1 (6 bases). In germline, CDR1 is DFQATT, CDR2 SNEGSKA (reference sequence). The CDR3 consists of 15 residues. The V end was cut by 0 bases, the J end by 1 base, with 13 bases between. Here the CDR3 DNA reads TGCAGTGCTAGAGATAGCAGGGGTTGGTCCTACGAGCAGTACTTC. Protein sequence: CSARDSRGWSYEQYF.